The clone carrying this T cell receptor (beta chain) was recorded at least ten times. What it binds is unknown. Distinct nucleotide sequences in the sample also encode this CDR3. This sample was taken from a study of shared clonotypes between healthy human individuals. Germline lookup yields CDR1 SGHRS and CDR2 YFSETQ. The CDR3 length is 13 residues. The V and J ends lost 5 bases and 7 bases, in that order; junction bases with no gene match: 5. As originally analysed: Junction-only sequences without quality scores were provided by ImmunoSEQ, so filtering was different. This table comes from immunoSEQ multiplex PCR, and its TCRdb copy is limited to in-frame clones, with some not included. V, J and clone size were drawn from that table, and D and trimming were deduced from the DNA. This sample yields fewer than 850,000 clones, of which 72% are seen a single time; around 1.8% belongs to the top ten. Study outcomes and limitations: Richness estimates generally favored naive over memory subsets.

The rearrangement joins TRBV5-1 to TRBJ1-5; 8 nucleotides align to TRBD1. The TCR was taken from a woman aged 25 to 45 in good health. The sequenced material came from memory CD4+ T cells sorted from blood. Noted subset: CD45RA-negative fraction. The chain's CDR3 is CASRDREDQPQHF. The CDR3 nucleotides read TGCGCCAGCAGGGACAGGGAAGACCAGCCCCAGCATTTT.